This is a list of T cell receptor beta chains from one sample in a study of shared clonotypes between healthy human individuals. The assay was immunoSEQ multiplex PCR, and TCRdb's table has in-frame clones only and misses some. This table holds some 500,000 clones, approximately 95% found once. Sequencing used naive CD4+ T cells sorted from blood. These receptors were taken from a woman aged 25 to 39 in good health. CDR3s include the opening cysteine and the closing phenylalanine or tryptophan. A D gene is named only where the DNA matches it firmly. Clone size is not always given. Where it is, it says once, few, many or a class for expanded clones.

D gene: TRBD2; clone size: NA; V gene: TRBV18; J gene: TRBJ2-7; CDR3 protein: CASSPQGLAGGSIYEQYF; CDR3 DNA: TGTGCCAGCTCACCACAGGGACTAGCGGGAGGCTCCATCTACGAGCAGTACTTC
D gene: NA; clone size: NA; V gene: TRBV5-1; J gene: TRBJ2-6; CDR3 protein: CASSFGRTAGSGANVLTF; CDR3 DNA: TGCGCCAGCAGCTTCGGCAGGACGGCTGGGTCTGGGGCCAACGTCCTGACTTTC
D gene: NA; clone size: NA; V gene: TRBV6-5; J gene: TRBJ2-7; CDR3 protein: CASKRTPGPYEQYF; CDR3 DNA: TGTGCCAGCAAACGGACCCCAGGTCCCTACGAGCAGTACTTC
D gene: NA; clone size: NA; V gene: TRBV11-2; J gene: TRBJ1-6; CDR3 protein: CASSLRQGNNSPLHF; CDR3 DNA: TGTGCCAGCAGCTTACGCCAGGGCAACAATTCACCCCTCCACTTT
D gene: NA; clone size: NA; V gene: TRBV28; J gene: TRBJ2-2; CDR3 protein: CASSLRVKDTGELFF; CDR3 DNA: TGTGCCAGCAGCCTAAGGGTAAAGGACACCGGGGAGCTGTTTTTT
D gene: NA; clone size: NA; V gene: TRBV5-1; J gene: TRBJ2-7; CDR3 protein: CASSFEGLVLEQYF; CDR3 DNA: TGCGCCAGCAGCTTCGAAGGGTTGGTTCTCGAGCAGTACTTC
D gene: NA; clone size: NA; V gene: TRBV18; J gene: TRBJ2-7; CDR3 protein: CASSPGLAYEQYF; CDR3 DNA: TGTGCCAGCTCACCCGGACTCGCCTACGAGCAGTACTTC
D gene: NA; clone size: NA; V gene: TRBV2; J gene: TRBJ2-1; CDR3 protein: CASSERLVTTEQFF; CDR3 DNA: TGTGCCAGCAGTGAGCGTTTGGTGACTACTGAGCAGTTCTTC
D gene: TRBD2; clone size: once; V gene: TRBV7-6; J gene: TRBJ2-1; CDR3 protein: CASSFGGRDGEQFF; CDR3 DNA: TGTGCCAGCAGCTTTGGAGGGAGGGATGGTGAGCAGTTCTTC
D gene: TRBD1; clone size: NA; V gene: TRBV30; J gene: TRBJ1-1; CDR3 protein: CATAGQGTEAFF; CDR3 DNA: TGTGCCACGGCCGGACAGGGGACTGAAGCTTTCTTT
D gene: NA; clone size: once; V gene: TRBV11-3; J gene: TRBJ2-3; CDR3 protein: CASSLDLQNTQYF; CDR3 DNA: TGTGCCAGCAGCTTAGATCTCCAGAATACGCAGTATTTT
D gene: NA; clone size: NA; V gene: TRBV10-1; J gene: TRBJ2-1; CDR3 protein: CASSVGQLAGYNEQFF; CDR3 DNA: TGCGCCAGCAGTGTTGGGCAGTTGGCGGGATACAATGAGCAGTTCTTC
D gene: TRBD2; clone size: NA; V gene: TRBV5-3; J gene: TRBJ2-7; CDR3 protein: CARSDKQGGSSYEQYF; CDR3 DNA: TGTGCCAGAAGCGACAAGCAGGGAGGGAGCTCCTACGAGCAGTACTTC
D gene: NA; clone size: NA; V gene: TRBV5-1; J gene: TRBJ1-2; CDR3 protein: CASSLGPGVAVNYGYTF; CDR3 DNA: TGCGCCAGCAGCTTGGGCCCAGGGGTCGCGGTAAACTATGGCTACACCTTC
D gene: TRBD1; clone size: NA; V gene: TRBV30; J gene: TRBJ1-4; CDR3 protein: CAWSDGTGSEKLFF; CDR3 DNA: TGTGCCTGGAGTGACGGGACAGGGAGTGAAAAACTGTTTTTT
D gene: TRBD1; clone size: NA; V gene: TRBV5-1; J gene: TRBJ2-3; CDR3 protein: CASSYQTGGQGTDTQYF; CDR3 DNA: TGCGCCAGCAGCTACCAGACAGGGGGGCAAGGCACAGATACGCAGTATTTT
D gene: NA; clone size: NA; V gene: TRBV11-2; J gene: TRBJ2-7; CDR3 protein: CASSLPGQGGPF; CDR3 DNA: TGTGCCAGCAGCCTACCCGGGCAGGGGGGGCCTTTC
D gene: NA; clone size: NA; V gene: TRBV5-4; J gene: TRBJ1-2; CDR3 protein: CASSLDRNYGYTF; CDR3 DNA: TGTGCCAGCAGCTTGGACAGGAACTATGGCTACACCTTC
D gene: TRBD1; clone size: NA; V gene: TRBV9; J gene: TRBJ2-5; CDR3 protein: CASSVANRDSQETQYF; CDR3 DNA: TGTGCCAGCAGCGTAGCTAATCGGGACAGCCAAGAGACCCAGTACTTC
D gene: TRBD2; clone size: NA; V gene: TRBV10-1; J gene: TRBJ2-7; CDR3 protein: CASSRLASSHEQYF; CDR3 DNA: TGCGCCAGCAGTAGACTAGCGAGTTCCCACGAGCAGTACTTC
D gene: TRBD2; clone size: NA; V gene: TRBV6-6; J gene: TRBJ2-5; CDR3 protein: CASSPGLAGVPNF; CDR3 DNA: TGTGCCAGCAGTCCCGGACTAGCGGGAGTACCAAACTTC
D gene: NA; clone size: NA; V gene: TRBV10-2; J gene: TRBJ1-5; CDR3 protein: CASNSHRGNQPQHF; CDR3 DNA: TGCGCCAGCAATTCTCACAGGGGCAATCAGCCCCAGCATTTT
D gene: NA; clone size: NA; V gene: TRBV7-5; J gene: TRBJ2-7; CDR3 protein: CVRSLGVGRPLHLVEQYF; CDR3 DNA: TGTGTCAGAAGCTTAGGTGTGGGTCGGCCCCTCCACCTTGTCGAGCAGTACTTC
D gene: NA; clone size: NA; V gene: TRBV5-1; J gene: TRBJ2-6; CDR3 protein: CASRKLGANVLTF; CDR3 DNA: TGCGCCAGCAGGAAACTTGGGGCCAACGTCCTGACTTTC
D gene: NA; clone size: once; V gene: TRBV28; J gene: TRBJ1-2; CDR3 protein: CASSFQVSPNYGYTF; CDR3 DNA: TGTGCCAGCAGTTTTCAGGTCAGCCCGAACTATGGCTACACCTTC
D gene: TRBD1; clone size: NA; V gene: TRBV5-4; J gene: TRBJ1-5; CDR3 protein: CASSYGTGNQPQHF; CDR3 DNA: TGTGCCAGCAGTTATGGGACAGGCAATCAGCCCCAGCATTTT
D gene: TRBD1; clone size: once; V gene: TRBV28; J gene: TRBJ1-4; CDR3 protein: CASSSHPGTGWGYLFF; CDR3 DNA: TGTGCCAGCAGTTCTCATCCGGGGACAGGGTGGGGTTACCTGTTTTTT
D gene: TRBD1; clone size: NA; V gene: TRBV7-6; J gene: TRBJ1-1; CDR3 protein: CASSLVIQGGTEAFF; CDR3 DNA: TGTGCCAGCAGCTTAGTAATACAGGGGGGGACTGAAGCTTTCTTT
D gene: TRBD1; clone size: NA; V gene: TRBV29-1; J gene: TRBJ1-5; CDR3 protein: CSVGNTGDQPQHF; CDR3 DNA: TGCAGCGTTGGCAATACAGGGGATCAGCCCCAGCATTTT
D gene: TRBD1; clone size: NA; V gene: TRBV18; J gene: TRBJ1-3; CDR3 protein: CASSPRDRGSGNTIYF; CDR3 DNA: TGTGCCAGCTCACCCCGCGACAGGGGCTCTGGAAACACCATATATTTT
D gene: NA; clone size: NA; V gene: TRBV6-1; J gene: TRBJ2-7; CDR3 protein: CASSERGLGRAEQYF; CDR3 DNA: TGTGCCAGCAGTGAAAGAGGCCTAGGACGCGCCGAGCAGTACTTC
D gene: NA; clone size: NA; V gene: TRBV19; J gene: TRBJ1-5; CDR3 protein: CASSILGQPQHF; CDR3 DNA: TGTGCCAGTAGTATCTTGGGCCAGCCCCAGCATTTT
D gene: NA; clone size: NA; V gene: TRBV6-1; J gene: TRBJ1-5; CDR3 protein: CASSEGRVGLSQPQHF; CDR3 DNA: TGTGCCAGCAGTGAAGGCCGGGTGGGGCTCAGTCAGCCCCAGCATTTT
D gene: TRBD1; clone size: NA; V gene: TRBV7-8; J gene: TRBJ1-1; CDR3 protein: CASTFRWVSGRGTNTEAFF; CDR3 DNA: TGTGCCAGCACCTTCCGTTGGGTTAGCGGCAGGGGGACGAACACTGAAGCTTTCTTT
D gene: TRBD1; clone size: once; V gene: TRBV28; J gene: TRBJ1-1; CDR3 protein: CASSSGQGAAEAFF; CDR3 DNA: TGTGCCAGCAGTTCCGGACAGGGGGCCGCTGAAGCTTTCTTT
D gene: NA; clone size: NA; V gene: TRBV11-2; J gene: TRBJ2-2; CDR3 protein: CASSLGYRGRNTGELFF; CDR3 DNA: TGTGCCAGCAGCTTAGGGTATCGGGGGCGCAACACCGGGGAGCTGTTTTTT
D gene: NA; clone size: NA; V gene: TRBV11-2; J gene: TRBJ2-7; CDR3 protein: CASSLLSGVGYEQYF; CDR3 DNA: TGTGCCAGCAGCTTATTATCGGGGGTCGGCTACGAGCAGTACTTC
D gene: NA; clone size: NA; V gene: TRBV20-1; J gene: TRBJ2-1; CDR3 protein: CSASPANEQFF; CDR3 DNA: TGCAGTGCTAGTCCGGCCAATGAGCAGTTCTTC
D gene: NA; clone size: NA; V gene: TRBV19; J gene: TRBJ1-4; CDR3 protein: CATRLRQELFF; CDR3 DNA: TGTGCCACACGGCTCCGGCAGGAACTGTTTTTT
D gene: NA; clone size: NA; V gene: TRBV28; J gene: TRBJ2-1; CDR3 protein: CASSSPGGPSYNEQFF; CDR3 DNA: TGTGCCAGCAGTTCCCCCGGCGGGCCCTCCTACAATGAGCAGTTCTTC
D gene: NA; clone size: few; V gene: TRBV15; J gene: TRBJ2-1; CDR3 protein: CATSRGGGRTYNEQFF; CDR3 DNA: TGTGCCACCAGCAGGGGAGGGGGACGGACCTACAATGAGCAGTTCTTC
D gene: TRBD1; clone size: NA; V gene: TRBV15; J gene: TRBJ2-7; CDR3 protein: CATTPSTGKDEQYF; CDR3 DNA: TGTGCCACCACTCCGTCGACAGGGAAAGACGAGCAGTACTTC
D gene: TRBD2; clone size: NA; V gene: TRBV28; J gene: TRBJ2-1; CDR3 protein: CASSPGLAGVRGVEEQFF; CDR3 DNA: TGTGCCAGCAGTCCGGGACTAGCGGGAGTTCGTGGTGTAGAGGAGCAGTTCTTC
D gene: NA; clone size: NA; V gene: TRBV4-2; J gene: TRBJ2-1; CDR3 protein: CASSQDQGREQFF; CDR3 DNA: TGTGCCAGCAGCCAAGATCAGGGGCGCGAGCAGTTCTTC
D gene: NA; clone size: NA; V gene: TRBV7-8; J gene: TRBJ2-5; CDR3 protein: CASSLDRGPETQYF; CDR3 DNA: TGTGCCAGCAGCTTAGATAGGGGTCCTGAGACCCAGTACTTC
D gene: TRBD1; clone size: NA; V gene: TRBV10-3; J gene: TRBJ1-5; CDR3 protein: CAISPGQGSNQPQHF; CDR3 DNA: TGTGCCATCAGTCCGGGACAGGGAAGCAATCAGCCCCAGCATTTT
D gene: NA; clone size: NA; V gene: TRBV19; J gene: TRBJ1-4; CDR3 protein: CASSIERGTNEKLFF; CDR3 DNA: TGTGCCAGTAGTATAGAGAGGGGAACTAATGAAAAACTGTTTTTT
D gene: NA; clone size: NA; V gene: TRBV5-1; J gene: TRBJ2-2; CDR3 protein: CASSQGTDNTGELFF; CDR3 DNA: TGCGCCAGCAGCCAGGGTACTGACAACACCGGGGAGCTGTTTTTT